This paragraph covers one TCR beta chain sequence. Germline lookup yields CDR1 SGHDT and CDR2 YYEEEE. The CDR3 consists of 16 residues. V was pared by 4 bases and J by 4 bases, with 18 bases between. The data derive from a study of technical replicates of blood from several donors. Only in-frame clones appear in the TCRdb table, and some are missing; sequencing was by immunoSEQ multiplex PCR. Of about 83,000 clones in the sample, under 95% were seen once. V and J are TRBV5-6 and TRBJ1-3, with no clear D. Sequences were obtained from T cells isolated from PBMCs. This clonotype was sampled from a human donor in good health. CDR3 in DNA: TGTGCCAGCAGCGACGTAGAAGGCCCGAGGGGAAACACCATATATTTT. Protein sequence: CASSDVEGPRGNTIYF.